This passage covers 22 T cell receptor beta chains from one sample sequenced in a study of blood T cell repertoires in COVID-19. Generated by immunoSEQ multiplex PCR, the TCRdb table keeps only in-frame clones and is missing some. The sample lists under 300,000 clones; 85% to 90% were seen once. The sequenced sample consisted of peripheral blood. The receptors were sampled from a man between 18 and 35 years old with active or convalescent COVID-19.

The gene calls are TRBV7-3 and TRBJ1-1; D might be TRBD1 (6 bases). CDR1 SGHTA and CDR2 FQGTGA come from the germline V gene. The CDR3 sequence is 14 residues long. The ends were cut back, 5 bases at V and 4 bases at J, with 14 bases in the middle. DNA of the CDR3: TGTGCCAGCAGCGTTAGCCTACAGGGCACTGAAGCTTTCTTT. This sequence encodes CASSVSLQGTEAFF.

This chain uses TRBV27 with TRBJ2-3; 7 bases are a match to TRBD2. J gave up 5 bases and V 6 bases, and 5 bases lay outside the gene matches. The CDR3 runs to 13 residues. The V gene's germline CDR1 is MNHEY and CDR2 SMNVEV (reference sequence). The CDR3 region has the DNA TGTGCCAGCAGGGGAGGGAGGGGAGATACGCAGTATTTT. This codes for CASRGGRGDTQYF.

V is TRBV19 and J is TRBJ1-1; maybe TRBD1 (6 bases). V lost 7 bases, J lost 5 bases, and 8 bases lay in between. The CDR3 runs 11 residues. Germline values: CDR1 LNHDA, CDR2 SQIVND (reference sequence). CDR3 DNA: TGTGCCAGTATAGGGGGTACTGAAGCTTTCTTT. It translates to CASIGGTEAFF.

This chain connects TRBV10-3 to TRBJ1-1, with 7 nucleotides matching TRBD1. Germline V gene lookup returns CDR1 ENHRY and CDR2 SYGVKD. The CDR3 runs 15 residues. The V gene end was trimmed by 4 bases and the J gene end by 6 bases; junction bases not matched to a gene: 11. This CDR3 is CAISGQGGVLSEAFF. DNA of the CDR3: TGTGCCATCAGTGGACAGGGTGGGGTTCTCTCTGAAGCTTTCTTT.

The CDR3 here is CASSPLREGDQPQHF. CDR3 nucleotides: TGTGCCAGCAGTCCCCTCAGGGAGGGCGATCAGCCCCAGCATTTT. The chain recombines TRBV28 with TRBJ1-5; D might be TRBD1 (5 bases). There are 15 residues in the CDR3. Trimming shortened V by 5 bases and J by 5 bases, and 16 bases separated the two germline ends. Germline lookup yields CDR1 MDHEN and CDR2 SYDVKM.

The rearrangement joins TRBV25-1 to TRBJ2-7; 7 nucleotides match TRBD1. The CDR3 covers 13 residues. With V trimmed by 2 bases and J by 6 bases, 4 bases remained unmatched. Looked up from germline, CDR1 is MGHDK and CDR2 is SYGVNS. This CDR3 reads CASSEGTGVEQYF. The CDR3 DNA sequence: TGTGCCAGCAGTGAAGGAACAGGGGTCGAGCAGTACTTC.

The CDR3 DNA sequence: TGTGCCAGCAGCTTAGTGGCAGAAGATTCACCCCTCCACTTT. This translates into CASSLVAEDSPLHF. This rearrangement joins TRBV7-2 to TRBJ1-6; no firm D call. The CDR3 extends over 14 amino acids. The germline V and J ends were trimmed by 1 base and 8 bases, with 9 bases remaining between them. In germline, CDR1 is SGHTA, CDR2 FQGNSA.

This clone has only a few counts. For the CDR3, the DNA is TGTGCCAGTGGGCAGGGGGCCGCCAAAAACATTCAGTACTTC. Translated, it gives CASGQGAAKNIQYF. The V gene is TRBV19, the J gene TRBJ2-4; 8 bases align to TRBD1. V dropped 8 bases and J dropped 1; count of bases not matched to a gene: 4. CDR1 and CDR2 (germline): LNHDA, SQIVND (reference sequence). The CDR3 runs 14 residues.

This sequence joins TRBV2 and TRBJ2-7, with TRBD1 matching 9 bases. This CDR3 contains 15 residues. The germline V gene has CDR1 SNHLY and CDR2 FYNNEI. Germline trimming cut 6 bases from V and 0 bases from J; bases unmatched to any gene: 6. CDR3 residues: CASRTGTGRSYEQYF. CDR3 bases: TGTGCCAGCAGGACCGGGACAGGGCGCTCCTACGAGCAGTACTTC.

The chain joins TRBV7-2 to TRBJ1-2; D may be TRBD1 (6 bases). This CDR3 is 12 amino acids long. The germline gives CDR1 SGHTA, CDR2 FQGNSA. V lost 7 bases and J 4 bases, leaving 10 bases between the germline ends. The CDR3 protein is CASTRGAYGYTF. The CDR3 DNA reads TGTGCCAGCACCCGGGGGGCCTATGGCTACACCTTC.

This clone was counted once. This chain joins TRBV6-5 and TRBJ2-7; 8 bases agree with TRBD1. V was clipped by 6 bases and J by 6 bases; unmatched bases: 13. Germline CDR1 is MNHEY and CDR2 is SVGAGI. The CDR3 is 15 amino acids. The CDR3 sequence: CASRDRGLVEGEQYF. The CDR3, as DNA: TGTGCCAGCAGAGACAGGGGTCTGGTTGAGGGCGAGCAGTACTTC.

V gene TRBV6-5 combines with J gene TRBJ2-5, with TRBD1 identical over 7 bases. The CDR3 spans 15 residues. Germline CDR1 and CDR2: MNHEY and SVGAGI. V trimming: 6 bases; J trimming: 4 bases; junction bases outside the gene matches: 11. CDR3 bases: TGTGCCAGCAGCTCGCCTGAGACAGGGATAGAGACCCAGTACTTC. Protein sequence: CASSSPETGIETQYF.

The chain has TRBV30 and TRBJ1-5; 7 nucleotides match TRBD1. V lost 5 bases to trimming and J lost 4 bases; unmatched junction nucleotides: 5. Germline V gene lookup returns CDR1 GTSNPN and CDR2 SVGIG (reference sequence). The CDR3 length is 13 residues. The CDR3 DNA is TGTGCCTGGGACCAGGGGGGAAATCAGCCCCAGCATTTT. Residues: CAWDQGGNQPQHF.

The chain employs TRBV9 and TRBJ2-3; the D is unclear. The CDR3 is made up of 14 amino acids. The V end lost 2 bases, the J end lost 2 bases, and 9 bases lay between the germline ends. CDR1 and CDR2 (germline): SGDLS, YYNGEE. CDR3 region: CASSVQVTTDTQYF. DNA for the CDR3: TGTGCCAGCAGCGTCCAGGTGACCACAGATACGCAGTATTTT.

This chain joins TRBV19 and TRBJ1-2, with TRBD1 as a possible D gene (6 bases). Trimming pared 9 bases from V and 5 bases from J, leaving 16 bases between. The V gene's germline CDR1 is LNHDA and CDR2 SQIVND (reference sequence). The CDR3 sequence is 13 residues long. The CDR3: CASVQGLGYGYTF. The CDR3 coding sequence is TGTGCCAGCGTACAGGGTTTGGGTTATGGCTACACCTTC.

This chain connects TRBV19 to TRBJ1-1, with D possibly matching TRBD1 (5 bases). Germline CDR1 is LNHDA and CDR2 is SQIVND (reference sequence). This CDR3 is built from 15 residues. Trimming removed 7 bases from V and 6 bases from J, with 21 bases in between. CDR3 in DNA: TGTGCCAGTATTCCTAAGGGACTTGCGGTAGCTGAAGCTTTCTTT. Encoded protein: CASIPKGLAVAEAFF. Together with reference TRBV19 and TRBJ1-1, the CDR3 gives the full variable domain: DGGITQSPKYLFRKEGQNVTLSCEQNLNHDAMYWYRQDPGQGLRLIYYSQIVNDFQKGDIAEGYSVSREKKESFPLTVTSAQKNPTAFYLCASIPKGLAVAEAFFGQGTRLTVV.

This chain uses TRBV11-2 with TRBJ1-1; the match to TRBD1 covers 8 bases. The CDR3 loop spans 12 amino acids. From germline, CDR1 is SGHAT and CDR2 FQNNGV. V trimming: 5 bases; J trimming: 6 bases; junction bases outside the gene matches: 2. CDR3 sequence (DNA): TGTGCCAGCAGCCAGGGGGCTGCTGAAGCTTTCTTT. Protein product: CASSQGAAEAFF.

The chain combines TRBV11-2 with TRBJ2-3; D is possibly TRBD1 (5 bases). The CDR3 sequence is 12 residues long. Germline values: CDR1 SGHAT, CDR2 FQNNGV. With 7 bases removed from V and 5 bases from J, the gap between germline ends came to 10 bases. The CDR3 sequence: CASTPQGDTQYF. CDR3 nucleotides: TGTGCCAGCACTCCCCAGGGAGATACGCAGTATTTT.

The J gene is TRBJ2-3, the V gene TRBV2; 13 bases are a match to TRBD2. The CDR3 is 14 amino acids. V lost 5 bases to trimming and J lost 6 bases; unmatched junction nucleotides: 2. The germline gives CDR1 SNHLY, CDR2 FYNNEI. The DNA for the CDR3 is TGTGCCAGCAGTCCGACTAGCGGGGGGGATACGCAGTATTTT. Its translation is CASSPTSGGDTQYF.

The gene calls are TRBV10-1 and TRBJ1-5; D ambiguous. Germline loops: CDR1 WNHNN, CDR2 SYGVQD (reference sequence). Trimming pared 5 bases from V and 0 bases from J, leaving 8 bases between. CDR3 size: 14 residues. In DNA, the CDR3 is TGCGCCAGCAGTTTGGACTGTAGCAATCAGCCCCAGCATTTT. It codes for CASSLDCSNQPQHF.

The genes are TRBV28 and TRBJ1-4; the D gene is possibly TRBD1 (6 bases). This CDR3 spans 15 amino acids. Germline lookup yields CDR1 MDHEN and CDR2 SYDVKM. Trimming removed 6 bases at V and 1 base at J, with 12 bases between. The CDR3 region is CASSQGFRTNEKLFF. CDR3 in DNA: TGTGCCAGCAGCCAGGGGTTTAGAACTAATGAAAAACTGTTTTTT.

V gene TRBV24-1 combines with J gene TRBJ1-5; possibly TRBD1 for D (6 bases). The V gene's germline CDR1 is KGHDR and CDR2 SFDVKD. The CDR3 loop spans 16 amino acids. V gave up 2 bases and J gave up 6 bases, with 16 bases separating them. CDR3 amino acids: CATSDSQIDRSQPQHF. The CDR3 region has the DNA TGTGCCACCAGTGATTCCCAAATTGACAGGAGTCAGCCCCAGCATTTT.